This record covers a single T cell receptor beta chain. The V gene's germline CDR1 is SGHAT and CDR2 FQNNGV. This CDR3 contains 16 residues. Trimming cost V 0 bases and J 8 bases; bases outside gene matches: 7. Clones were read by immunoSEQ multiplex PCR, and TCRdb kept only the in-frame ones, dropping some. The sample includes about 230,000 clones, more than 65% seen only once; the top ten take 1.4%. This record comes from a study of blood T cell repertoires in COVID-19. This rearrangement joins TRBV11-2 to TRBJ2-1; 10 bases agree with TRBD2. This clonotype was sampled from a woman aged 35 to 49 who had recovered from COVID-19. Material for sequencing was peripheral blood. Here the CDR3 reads CASSLDGAGGPHEQFF. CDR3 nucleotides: TGTGCCAGCAGCTTAGATGGAGCGGGGGGGCCGCATGAGCAGTTCTTC.